Below, 22 T cell receptor beta chains from the same sample are listed, as sequenced in a study of blood T cell repertoires in COVID-19 (dated by TCRdb to 2018 to 2020). The library was prepared using the immunoSEQ multiplex PCR assay. TCRdb retrieved this table from immuneACCESS and kept in-frame rearrangements only. Not all clones are present; in checked studies, unresolved V genes account for under half, and no reason is known for the remainder. This sample gives around 100,000 clones in total; 69% of them show up just once. The ten top clones hold less than 6.5% of the sample. Material: peripheral blood. These receptors were collected from a man older than 75 with acute or convalescent COVID-19.

This rearrangement joins TRBV9 to TRBJ2-5; D is unclear. CDR3 length equals 14 residues. The germline V gene encodes CDR1 SGDLS and CDR2 YYNGEE. V lost 0 bases to trimming and J lost 5 bases, with 11 bases between them. CDR3 DNA: TGTGCCAGCAGCGTAGATCCGGTCCGTGAGACCCAGTACTTC. Translation gives CASSVDPVRETQYF.

V usage is TRBV9 and J usage is TRBJ2-1, with a weak D call TRBD2 (6 bases). Germline V gene lookup returns CDR1 SGDLS and CDR2 YYNGEE. Deletions cut 1 base from V and 1 base from J, with 12 bases between. This CDR3 is 16 amino acids long. CDR3 region: CASSVYAGSSYNEQFF. DNA of the CDR3: TGTGCCAGCAGCGTATATGCCGGGAGTTCCTACAATGAGCAGTTCTTC.

The chain carries TRBV7-2 and TRBJ2-7, with a possible D match to TRBD2 (5 bases). CDR3 length equals 18 residues. Trimming took off 6 bases at V and 3 bases at J, with 27 bases between the two ends. Looked up from germline, CDR1 is SGHTA and CDR2 is FQGNSA. DNA for the CDR3: TGTGCCAGCAGGCCGAGAATCCCCCGCCCGAGGGTCCACTACGAGCAGTACTTC. Amino acid sequence: CASRPRIPRPRVHYEQYF.

V and J are TRBV29-1 and TRBJ2-7; perhaps TRBD1 as D (5 bases). The CDR3 has 12 residues. V gave up 6 bases and J gave up 5 bases, with 14 bases separating them. In germline, CDR1 is SQVTM, CDR2 ANQGSEA. Here the CDR3 reads CSVSSGLDEQYF. The CDR3 DNA is TGCAGCGTATCCTCAGGGCTGGACGAGCAGTACTTC.

The chain is built from TRBV13 and TRBJ2-5; 13 nucleotides agree with TRBD2. This CDR3 region has 15 residues. V was clipped by 5 bases and J by 5 bases; unmatched bases: 5. Germline V gene sequence: CDR1 PRHDT, CDR2 FYEKMQ (reference sequence). CDR3 in amino acids: CASSRGTSGKETQYF. As DNA, the CDR3 is TGTGCCAGCAGCAGAGGGACTAGCGGGAAGGAGACCCAGTACTTC.

This chain uses TRBV30 with TRBJ2-5; no reliable D call. The ends were cut back, 0 bases at V and 5 bases at J, with 4 bases in the middle. CDR1 and CDR2 (germline): GTSNPN, SVGIG (reference sequence). CDR3 length: 11 amino acids. The CDR3: CAWSVQETQYF. CDR3 DNA: TGTGCCTGGAGTGTACAGGAGACCCAGTACTTC.

This chain connects TRBV28 to TRBJ1-5; D gene uncertain. V dropped 3 bases and J dropped 9 bases, with 12 bases sitting between them. Germline lookup yields CDR1 MDHEN and CDR2 SYDVKM. CDR3 size: 13 residues. CDR3: CASSLRTGRPQHF. The CDR3 region has the DNA TGTGCCAGCAGTTTGAGAACGGGTCGGCCCCAGCATTTT.

The chain uses TRBV2 and TRBJ2-3; 11 bases fit TRBD2. CDR3 size: 17 residues. V trimming: 1 base; J trimming: 4 bases; junction bases outside the gene matches: 7. Germline lookup yields CDR1 SNHLY and CDR2 FYNNEI. The CDR3 loop is CASSEVSGRALADTQYF. The CDR3 DNA sequence: TGTGCCAGCAGTGAAGTTAGCGGGAGGGCCCTTGCAGATACGCAGTATTTT.

This clone occurred once. The chain is built from TRBV7-2 and TRBJ2-7, with 9 bases fitting TRBD2. Germline CDR1 is SGHTA and CDR2 is FQGNSA. The length of the CDR3 is 15 residues. J lost 4 bases, V lost 3 bases, and 7 bases had no gene match. CDR3 region: CASSLSREGPYEQYF. The CDR3 DNA is TGTGCCAGCAGCTTGTCGCGGGAGGGCCCTTACGAGCAGTACTTC.

The CDR3 protein is CASSYPGRFDYGYTF. The CDR3 DNA is TGTGCCAGCAGTTACCCAGGCCGGTTCGACTATGGCTACACCTTC. This chain uses TRBV6-2 or TRBV6-3 with TRBJ1-2; D is uncertain. This CDR3 is built from 15 residues. Germline V gene lookup returns CDR1 MNHEY and CDR2 SVGEGT. Trimming took 2 bases from V and 3 from J, leaving 13 bases between them.

This chain connects TRBV7-2 to TRBJ2-7; 7 bases are a match to TRBD1. V lost 1 base and J lost 2; bases outside the gene matches: 5. CDR1 SGHTA and CDR2 FQGNSA come from the germline V gene. This CDR3 is built from 15 residues. DNA of the CDR3: TGTGCCAGCAGCTTAGAGCGGCAGGGGGCCTACGAGCAGTACTTC. Protein product: CASSLERQGAYEQYF.

This clone was detected a few times. V and J are TRBV5-6 and TRBJ2-5; D not certain. The germline V gene encodes CDR1 SGHDT and CDR2 YYEEEE. V was trimmed by 1 base and J by 2 bases, leaving 12 bases between them. The CDR3 is 15 residues long. CDR3 DNA: TGTGCCAGCAGCTTGAGAGGTCCTACGCAAGAGACCCAGTACTTC. As protein: CASSLRGPTQETQYF.

The chain is built from TRBV28 and TRBJ2-3, with TRBD1 matching 9 bases. The V segment lost 7 bases and the J segment 4 bases; nucleotides outside the gene matches: 12. Germline V lookup: CDR1 MDHEN, CDR2 SYDVKM. CDR3 size: 16 residues. The CDR3 sequence: CASTPAGTGRADTQYF. As DNA, the CDR3 is TGTGCCAGCACCCCCGCGGGGACAGGGAGGGCAGATACGCAGTATTTT.

The chain carries TRBV19 and TRBJ2-7; 8 positions agree with TRBD1. CDR1 LNHDA and CDR2 SQIVND come from the germline V gene (reference sequence). The V segment lost 4 bases and the J segment 3 bases; nucleotides outside the gene matches: 8. CDR3 size: 15 residues. The CDR3 here is CASSTGDRGNYEQYF. DNA for the CDR3: TGTGCCAGTAGTACGGGAGACAGGGGCAACTACGAGCAGTACTTC. The entire variable domain, with the rest obtained from reference TRBV19 and TRBJ2-7, is as follows: DGGITQSPKYLFRKEGQNVTLSCEQNLNHDAMYWYRQDPGQGLRLIYYSQIVNDFQKGDIAEGYSVSREKKESFPLTVTSAQKNPTAFYLCASSTGDRGNYEQYFGPGTRLTVT.

The chain combines TRBV27 with TRBJ2-5; 7 bases fit TRBD1. Germline trimming cut 4 bases from V and 7 bases from J; bases unmatched to any gene: 9. There are 14 residues in the CDR3. From germline, CDR1 is MNHEY and CDR2 SMNVEV (reference sequence). The CDR3 coding sequence is TGTGCCAGCAGTTACAAACAGGGGTCCGGGACCCAGTACTTC. Translation: CASSYKQGSGTQYF.

The chain uses TRBV15 and TRBJ1-2, with TRBD1 identical over 7 bases. The germline V gene encodes CDR1 LNHNV and CDR2 YYDKDF (reference sequence). The CDR3 is 15 residues long. The trim removed 3 bases at V and 8 bases at J, leaving 12 bases unmatched. CDR3 amino acids: CATSSARQGARGYTF. In nucleotides, the CDR3 is TGTGCCACCAGCAGCGCTCGACAGGGAGCTCGGGGCTACACCTTC.

The V call is TRBV28, the J call TRBJ2-7, with D possibly matching TRBD2 (6 bases). The germline V and J ends were trimmed by 8 bases and 2 bases, with 22 bases remaining between them. Germline lookup yields CDR1 MDHEN and CDR2 SYDVKM. CDR3 length: 16 amino acids. CDR3 nucleotide sequence: TGTGCCAGCTCCACCGGGACTCTTACCAATACCTACGAGCAGTACTTC. It specifies CASSTGTLTNTYEQYF.

The chain has TRBV9 and TRBJ2-4; maybe TRBD1 (6 bases). V lost 3 bases, J lost 0 bases, and 7 bases lay in between. This CDR3 comprises 14 residues. The germline gives CDR1 SGDLS, CDR2 YYNGEE. The CDR3 is CASSAGVAKNIQYF. The CDR3 DNA is TGTGCCAGCAGCGCAGGGGTAGCCAAAAACATTCAGTACTTC.

The V and J genes are TRBV7-9 and TRBJ2-3, with 16 bases that match TRBD2. Germline CDR1 and CDR2: SEHNR and FQNEAQ (reference sequence). V lost 5 bases and J lost 5; bases outside the gene matches: 4. CDR3 length: 16 amino acids. CDR3 DNA: TGTGCCAGCAGCCCGGGACTAGCGGGAGGGGGAGATACGCAGTATTTT. Protein: CASSPGLAGGGDTQYF.

For this clone: The identical CDR3 is also encoded by other nucleotide sequences in the sample. The genes are TRBV29-1 and TRBJ2-3; D is unresolved. Germline CDR1 is SQVTM and CDR2 is ANQGSEA. The CDR3 runs 12 residues. Deletions cut 4 bases from V and 1 base from J, with 6 bases between. The CDR3 DNA reads TGCAGCGTTGCGAGTGGCACAGATACGCAGTATTTT. It specifies CSVASGTDTQYF.

The J gene is TRBJ2-5, the V gene TRBV15; 10 nucleotides agree with TRBD2. V was clipped by 0 bases and J by 5 bases; unmatched bases: 18. Looked up from germline, CDR1 is LNHNV and CDR2 is YYDKDF (reference sequence). The CDR3 extends over 20 amino acids. The CDR3 is CATSRELATIAGGRGETQYF. CDR3 coding DNA: TGTGCCACCAGCAGAGAGCTAGCAACTATAGCGGGAGGAAGGGGGGAGACCCAGTACTTC.

V is TRBV19 and J is TRBJ2-6; D gene uncertain. The CDR3 runs 17 residues. The germline V gene encodes CDR1 LNHDA and CDR2 SQIVND (reference sequence). The ends were cut back, 1 base at V and 0 bases at J, with 10 bases in the middle. Here the CDR3 DNA reads TGTGCCAGTAGTATAGGAGGCGGAGTCTCTGGGGCCAACGTCCTGACTTTC. Its translation is CASSIGGGVSGANVLTF. The whole variable domain, remainder taken from reference TRBV19 and TRBJ2-6, is DGGITQSPKYLFRKEGQNVTLSCEQNLNHDAMYWYRQDPGQGLRLIYYSQIVNDFQKGDIAEGYSVSREKKESFPLTVTSAQKNPTAFYLCASSIGGGVSGANVLTFGAGSRLTVL.